The 27 T cell receptor beta chains presented below share a single source sample, sequenced in a study of shared clonotypes between healthy human individuals. Libraries were prepared by immunoSEQ multiplex PCR; TCRdb keeps only in-frame clonotypes and omits some of them. The table lists about 1.1 million clones, about 80% of them singletons. Source material: memory CD4+ T cells from PBMCs. The subset was: CD45RA-negative fraction. These receptors were collected from a man between 18 and 29 years old in good health. Some clones in this sample may be carry-over from other donors' samples.

Points on this clone: Other DNA sequences in this sample translate to the same CDR3. The genes are TRBV9 and TRBJ2-5; D unresolved. The CDR3 totals 14 residues. Trimming stripped 0 bases from V and 1 base from J, with 7 bases between. Germline loops: CDR1 SGDLS, CDR2 YYNGEE. The CDR3 DNA reads TGTGCCAGCAGCGTAGTGGGTGGCCAAGAGACCCAGTACTTC. This translates into CASSVVGGQETQYF.

The rearrangement links TRBV25-1 to TRBJ2-3; D gene ambiguous. V lost 3 bases to trimming and J lost 5 bases, with 3 bases between them. Germline lookup yields CDR1 MGHDK and CDR2 SYGVNS. The CDR3 runs to 11 residues. CDR3 sequence reads: CASSEEDTQYF. As DNA, the CDR3 is TGTGCCAGCAGTGAGGAAGATACGCAGTATTTT.

The chain employs TRBV11-2 and TRBJ2-4; D is unclear. The CDR3 loop spans 16 amino acids. Trimming took 1 base from V and 0 from J, leaving 10 bases between them. CDR1 is SGHAT, CDR2 FQNNGV, per germline. The CDR3 DNA is TGTGCCAGCAGCTTAGGTCCCCAACTAGCCAAAAACATTCAGTACTTC. Amino acids: CASSLGPQLAKNIQYF.

The chain uses TRBV19 and TRBJ1-2, with D hard to call. V was trimmed by 2 bases and J by 5 bases, leaving 12 bases between them. Germline assignment: CDR1 LNHDA and CDR2 SQIVND (reference sequence). This CDR3 comprises 14 residues. CDR3 nucleotide sequence: TGTGCCAGTAGTATAAGTCTAGGCAGTTATGGCTACACCTTC. Its protein product is CASSISLGSYGYTF.

J is TRBJ2-1 and V is TRBV15; 7 bases line up with TRBD2. CDR1 and CDR2 (germline): LNHNV, YYDKDF (reference sequence). Trimming cost V 0 bases and J 6 bases; bases outside gene matches: 8. The CDR3 consists of 16 residues. This chain's CDR3 is CATSRDVPGGRNEQFF. CDR3 nucleotide sequence: TGTGCCACCAGCAGAGATGTGCCGGGAGGTCGCAATGAGCAGTTCTTC.

The J gene is TRBJ1-2, the V gene TRBV5-1, with 8 bases that match TRBD1. J was trimmed by 1 base and V by 7 bases; bases with no gene match: 9. The CDR3 sequence is 15 residues long. Germline V CDR1 and CDR2: SGHRS, YFSETQ. CDR3 sequence: CASATGGQGNYGYTF. The DNA of the CDR3 is TGCGCCAGCGCTACGGGCGGACAGGGTAACTATGGCTACACCTTC.

The genes are TRBV30 and TRBJ2-7; 7 nucleotides line up with TRBD1. The CDR3 is made up of 15 amino acids. The germline CDR1 and CDR2 sequences are GTSNPN and SVGIG (reference sequence). The junction had 5 bases not matched to a gene; V was cut back by 0 bases and J by 0 bases. CDR3 coding DNA: TGTGCCTGGAGTGTACTGGACAGGAGCTCCTACGAGCAGTACTTC. Its protein product is CAWSVLDRSSYEQYF.

This clone has only a few counts. The V and J genes are TRBV7-9 and TRBJ1-6; no firm D call. V was cut by 1 base and J by 5 bases, with 6 bases left in between. Germline CDR1 and CDR2: SEHNR and FQNEAQ (reference sequence). The CDR3 is 14 amino acids. Here the CDR3 reads CASSLGAHNSPLHF. The DNA of the CDR3 is TGTGCCAGCAGCTTAGGTGCCCATAATTCACCCCTCCACTTT.

The chain's CDR3 is CASRPSGSNEQFF. In DNA form, the CDR3 reads TGTGCCAGCAGGCCCAGCGGGAGTAATGAGCAGTTCTTC. The rearrangement uses TRBV6-5 and TRBJ2-1; 8 nucleotides match TRBD2. The CDR3 totals 13 residues. CDR1 and CDR2 from the germline V gene are MNHEY and SVGAGI. Losses at the gene ends were 6 bases for V and 7 bases for J; bases not matched to a gene: 5.

The chain links TRBV13 to TRBJ2-7; a weak D match, TRBD2 (5 bases). V was cut by 2 bases and J by 4 bases, with 15 bases left in between. This CDR3 comprises 15 residues. The V gene's germline CDR1 is PRHDT and CDR2 FYEKMQ (reference sequence). The CDR3 reads CASSLSGIGVYEQYF. CDR3 in DNA: TGTGCCAGCAGCTTATCCGGGATTGGAGTGTACGAGCAGTACTTC. Full variable domain (remainder filled in from reference TRBV13 and TRBJ2-7): AAGVIQSPRHLIKEKRETATLKCYPIPRHDTVYWYQQGPGQDPQFLISFYEKMQSDKGSIPDRFSAQQFSDYHSELNMSSLELGDSALYFCASSLSGIGVYEQYFGPGTRLTVT.

V gene TRBV5-1 combines with J gene TRBJ1-2, with 7 bases aligning to TRBD1. This CDR3 has 14 residues. Germline CDR1 is SGHRS and CDR2 is YFSETQ. The V gene end was trimmed by 4 bases and the J gene end by 0 bases; junction bases not matched to a gene: 3. Here the CDR3 DNA reads TGCGCCAGCAGCAGGACAGGAGCTAACTATGGCTACACCTTC. Residues: CASSRTGANYGYTF.

For this clone: A far larger clone differs by one base, so this is likely a read error. The rearrangement links TRBV7-8 to TRBJ1-2; 7 bases are a match to TRBD1. The CDR3 consists of 13 residues. CDR1 SGHVS and CDR2 FQNEAQ come from the germline V gene. With 4 bases clipped from V and 2 bases from J, the junction kept 1 base outside the gene matches. CDR3 residues: CASSSTGNYGYTF. CDR3 DNA sequence: TGTGCCAGCAGCTCGACAGGGAACTATGGCTACACCTTC. Combining the CDR3 with reference TRBV7-8 and TRBJ1-2 gives the whole variable domain GAGVSQSPRYKVAKRGQDVALRCDPISGHVSLFWYQQALGQGPEFLTYFQNEAQLDKSGLPSDRFFAERPEGSVSTLKIQRTQQEDSAVYLCASSSTGNYGYTFGSGTRLTVV.

The J gene is TRBJ2-7, the V gene TRBV5-1; 12 nucleotides line up with TRBD1. The V and J ends lost 3 bases and 3 bases, in that order; junction bases with no gene match: 7. Looked up from germline, CDR1 is SGHRS and CDR2 is YFSETQ. The CDR3 covers 16 residues. The CDR3: CASSWGDRGRSYEQYF. The CDR3 DNA reads TGCGCCAGCAGCTGGGGGGACAGGGGGCGAAGCTACGAGCAGTACTTC.

The chain uses TRBV29-1 and TRBJ2-3; D could derive from TRBD1 or TRBD2 (5 bases each). This CDR3 region has 14 residues. Germline CDR1 is SQVTM and CDR2 is ANQGSEA. The V end lost 6 bases, the J end lost 5 bases, and 18 bases lay between the germline ends. DNA of the CDR3: TGCAGCGTAGCTCACAGGCCAGGGAGAGATACGCAGTATTTT. Amino acids: CSVAHRPGRDTQYF.

V is TRBV6-1 and J is TRBJ2-3; TRBD1 matches at 7 bases. The CDR3 length is 16 residues. Germline V gene data show CDR1 as MNHNS and CDR2 as SASEGT. V was clipped by 4 bases and J by 3 bases; unmatched bases: 10. This chain's CDR3 is CASSAHRGSLTDTQYF. The CDR3 nucleotides read TGTGCCAGCAGTGCCCACAGGGGCAGTCTGACAGATACGCAGTATTTT.

At least ten counts were recorded for this clone. V and J are TRBV4-2 and TRBJ1-4, with D unclear. V was pared by 4 bases and J by 3 bases, with 9 bases between. Germline V gene sequence: CDR1 LGHNA, CDR2 YNFKEQ. The CDR3 length is 14 residues. This CDR3 reads CASSRSGSNEKLFF. CDR3 in DNA: TGTGCCAGCAGCCGATCAGGATCTAATGAAAAACTGTTTTTT.

The chain employs TRBV9 and TRBJ2-7; weak D call: TRBD2 (5 bases). This CDR3 is built from 15 residues. V lost 0 bases, J lost 4 bases, and 14 bases lay in between. Germline CDR1 SGDLS, CDR2 YYNGEE. For the CDR3, the DNA is TGTGCCAGCAGCGTAGACGGAGGCAGGATATACGAGCAGTACTTC. Protein: CASSVDGGRIYEQYF.

This clone has a single count. The chain joins TRBV15 to TRBJ1-3; D might be TRBD1 (5 bases). Per the germline V gene, CDR1 is LNHNV and CDR2 is YYDKDF (reference sequence). The V and J ends lost 2 bases and 4 bases respectively, with 12 bases between them. This CDR3 has 15 residues. CDR3 sequence: CATSRLTDGGNTIYF. DNA for the CDR3: TGTGCCACCAGCAGATTGACAGATGGGGGAAACACCATATATTTT.

The chain combines TRBV5-1 with TRBJ2-1, with a possible D match to TRBD2 (6 bases). The V end lost 2 bases, the J end lost 5 bases, and 14 bases lay between the germline ends. CDR3 length equals 15 residues. Germline CDR1 SGHRS, CDR2 YFSETQ. CDR3 amino acids: CASSFRDSIHNEQFF. DNA for the CDR3: TGCGCCAGCAGCTTTAGGGACTCCATTCACAATGAGCAGTTCTTC.

The rearrangement uses TRBV6-1 and TRBJ1-1, with 7 bases aligning to TRBD1. CDR1 is MNHNS and CDR2 is SASEGT in the germline V gene. This CDR3 has 14 amino acids. V dropped 6 bases and J dropped 3; count of bases not matched to a gene: 7. In DNA, the CDR3 is TGTGCCAGCAGGACCGGGACAGCACACACTGAAGCTTTCTTT. It codes for CASRTGTAHTEAFF.

This chain connects TRBV5-1 to TRBJ2-2; D is possibly TRBD2 (7 bases). This CDR3 has 15 residues. Germline assignment: CDR1 SGHRS and CDR2 YFSETQ. Trimming stripped 4 bases from V and 6 bases from J, with 16 bases between. In DNA, the CDR3 is TGCGCCAGCAGCAGCAACAGGGAGGGTCCCGGGGAGCTGTTTTTT. This encodes CASSSNREGPGELFF. Supplemented by reference TRBV5-1 and TRBJ2-2, the full variable domain reads KAGVTQTPRYLIKTRGQQVTLSCSPISGHRSVSWYQQTPGQGLQFLFEYFSETQRNKGNFPGRFSGRQFSNSRSEMNVSTLELGDSALYLCASSSNREGPGELFFGEGSRLTVL.

The CDR3 loop reads CASSSADEQYF. The CDR3 nucleotides read TGTGCCAGCAGCTCCGCGGACGAGCAGTACTTC. The chain couples TRBV7-9 to TRBJ2-7; unclear D gene. The CDR3 length is 11 residues. The germline gives CDR1 SEHNR, CDR2 FQNEAQ (reference sequence). The V end was cut by 4 bases, the J end by 5 bases, with 6 bases between.

CDR3: CASSEGQGFSGANVLTF. The CDR3 bases are TGTGCCAGCAGCGAGGGACAGGGGTTCTCTGGGGCCAACGTCCTGACTTTC. This chain links TRBV9 with TRBJ2-6, with 10 nucleotides matching TRBD1. V gave up 3 bases and J gave up 0 bases; unmatched junction bases: 3. Germline CDR1 and CDR2: SGDLS and YYNGEE. CDR3 length: 17 amino acids. The full variable domain, rest sourced from reference TRBV9 and TRBJ2-6, is DSGVTQTPKHLITATGQRVTLRCSPRSGDLSVYWYQQSLDQGLQFLIQYYNGEERAKGNILERFSAQQFPDLHSELNLSSLELGDSALYFCASSEGQGFSGANVLTFGAGSRLTVL.

The gene calls are TRBV5-4 and TRBJ2-7; TRBD1 matches 11 bases. This CDR3 spans 16 amino acids. Germline values: CDR1 SGHNT, CDR2 YYREEE (reference sequence). With 0 bases clipped from V and 2 bases from J, the junction kept 4 bases outside the gene matches. CDR3 coding DNA: TGTGCCAGCAGCTTGGGGGGACAGGGGGGAACCTACGAGCAGTACTTC. Translating gives CASSLGGQGGTYEQYF.

V and J are TRBV4-1 and TRBJ2-1; perhaps TRBD1 as D (6 bases). Trimming left V 1 base short and J 4 bases short, with 11 bases between. CDR3 size: 15 residues. Germline V lookup: CDR1 MGHRA, CDR2 YSYEKL. The CDR3 DNA follows: TGCGCCAGCAGCCAAGGAGGGGGAGTTTACAATGAGCAGTTCTTC. It yields the protein CASSQGGGVYNEQFF.

V usage is TRBV9 and J usage is TRBJ2-1; D uncertain. CDR3 size: 16 residues. V dropped 0 bases and J dropped 5 bases, with 15 bases sitting between them. Germline CDR1 and CDR2: SGDLS and YYNGEE. In DNA, the CDR3 is TGTGCCAGCAGCGTAGACAGCCTCTTAATTGACAATGAGCAGTTCTTC. Translated: CASSVDSLLIDNEQFF.

The V gene is TRBV7-8, the J gene TRBJ1-5; D is unresolved. Germline loops: CDR1 SGHVS, CDR2 FQNEAQ. This CDR3 comprises 14 residues. The V end lost 1 base, the J end lost 0 bases, and 4 bases lay between the germline ends. The CDR3 sequence: CASSLDPSNQPQHF. CDR3 sequence (DNA): TGTGCCAGCAGCTTAGATCCTAGCAATCAGCCCCAGCATTTT.